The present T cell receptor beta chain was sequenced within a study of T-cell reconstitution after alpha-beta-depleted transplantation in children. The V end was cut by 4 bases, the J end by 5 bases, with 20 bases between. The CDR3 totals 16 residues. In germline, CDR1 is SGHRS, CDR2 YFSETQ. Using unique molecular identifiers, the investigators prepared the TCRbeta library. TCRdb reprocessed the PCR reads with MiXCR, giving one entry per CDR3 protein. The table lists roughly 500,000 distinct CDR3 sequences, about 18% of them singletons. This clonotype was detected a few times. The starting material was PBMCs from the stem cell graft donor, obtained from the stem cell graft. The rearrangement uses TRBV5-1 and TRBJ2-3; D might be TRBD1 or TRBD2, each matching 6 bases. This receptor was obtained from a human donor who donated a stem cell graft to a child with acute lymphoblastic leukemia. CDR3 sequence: CASSPRRGPALDTQYF. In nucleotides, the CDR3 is TGCGCCAGCAGCCCACGACGGGGGCCCGCATTAGATACGCAGTATTTT. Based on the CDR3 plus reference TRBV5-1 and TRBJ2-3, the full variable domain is KAGVTQTPRYLIKTRGQQVTLSCSPISGHRSVSWYQQTPGQGLQFLFEYFSETQRNKGNFPGRFSGRQFSNSRSEMNVSTLELGDSALYLCASSPRRGPALDTQYFGPGTRLTVL.